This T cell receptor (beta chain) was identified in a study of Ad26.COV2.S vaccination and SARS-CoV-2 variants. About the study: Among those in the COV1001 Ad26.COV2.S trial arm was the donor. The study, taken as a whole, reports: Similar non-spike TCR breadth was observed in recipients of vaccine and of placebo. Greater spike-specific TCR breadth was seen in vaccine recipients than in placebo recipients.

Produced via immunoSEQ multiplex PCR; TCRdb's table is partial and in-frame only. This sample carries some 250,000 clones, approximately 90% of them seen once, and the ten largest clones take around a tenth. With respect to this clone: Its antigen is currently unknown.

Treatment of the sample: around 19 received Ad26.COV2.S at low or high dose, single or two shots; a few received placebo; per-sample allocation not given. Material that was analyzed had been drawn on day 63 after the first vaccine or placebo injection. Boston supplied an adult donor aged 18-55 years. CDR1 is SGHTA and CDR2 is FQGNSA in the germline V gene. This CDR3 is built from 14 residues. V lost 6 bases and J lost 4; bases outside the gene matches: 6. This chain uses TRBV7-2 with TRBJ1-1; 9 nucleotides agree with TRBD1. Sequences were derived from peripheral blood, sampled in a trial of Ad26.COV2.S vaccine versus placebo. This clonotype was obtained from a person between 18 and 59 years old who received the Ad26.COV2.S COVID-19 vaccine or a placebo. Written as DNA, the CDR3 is TGTGCCAGCAGATACACGACAGGGGGCACTGAAGCTTTCTTT. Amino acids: CASRYTTGGTEAFF.